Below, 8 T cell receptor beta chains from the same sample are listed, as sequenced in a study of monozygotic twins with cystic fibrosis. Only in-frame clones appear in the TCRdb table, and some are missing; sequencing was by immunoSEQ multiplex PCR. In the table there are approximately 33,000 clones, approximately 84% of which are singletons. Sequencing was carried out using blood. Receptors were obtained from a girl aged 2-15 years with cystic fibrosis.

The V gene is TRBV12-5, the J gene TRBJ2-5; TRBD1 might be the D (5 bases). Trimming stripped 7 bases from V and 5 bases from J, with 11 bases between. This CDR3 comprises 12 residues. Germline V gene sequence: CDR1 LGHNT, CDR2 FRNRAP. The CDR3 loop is CASAIKGETQYF. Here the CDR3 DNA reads TGTGCTAGTGCCATCAAGGGGGAGACCCAGTACTTC.

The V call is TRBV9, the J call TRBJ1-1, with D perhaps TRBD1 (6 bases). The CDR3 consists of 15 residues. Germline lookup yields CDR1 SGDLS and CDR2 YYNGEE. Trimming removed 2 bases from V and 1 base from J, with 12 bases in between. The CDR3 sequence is CASSVGGRGNTEAFF. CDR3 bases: TGTGCCAGCAGCGTCGGGGGCCGGGGGAACACTGAAGCTTTCTTT.

DNA of the CDR3: TGTGCCAGCAGTTACTCGTTCGTGGGGGGCGGGGAGCTGTTTTTT. Translated, it gives CASSYSFVGGGELFF. V gene TRBV6-5 combines with J gene TRBJ2-2; D perhaps matches TRBD2 (6 bases). V dropped 0 bases and J dropped 7 bases, with 12 bases sitting between them. This CDR3 contains 15 residues. The germline gives CDR1 MNHEY, CDR2 SVGAGI.

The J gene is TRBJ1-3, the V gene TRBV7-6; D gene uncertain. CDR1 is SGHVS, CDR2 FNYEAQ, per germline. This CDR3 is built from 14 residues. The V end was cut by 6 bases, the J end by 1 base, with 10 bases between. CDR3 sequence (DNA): TGTGCCAGCAGAAAAGACATGTCTGGAAACACCATATATTTT. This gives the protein CASRKDMSGNTIYF.

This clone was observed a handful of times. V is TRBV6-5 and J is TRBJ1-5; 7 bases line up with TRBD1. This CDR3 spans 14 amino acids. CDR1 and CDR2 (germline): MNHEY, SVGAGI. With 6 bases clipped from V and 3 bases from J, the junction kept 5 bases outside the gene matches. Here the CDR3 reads CASRRDSLNQPQHF. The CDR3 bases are TGTGCCAGCAGAAGGGACAGCCTCAATCAGCCCCAGCATTTT.

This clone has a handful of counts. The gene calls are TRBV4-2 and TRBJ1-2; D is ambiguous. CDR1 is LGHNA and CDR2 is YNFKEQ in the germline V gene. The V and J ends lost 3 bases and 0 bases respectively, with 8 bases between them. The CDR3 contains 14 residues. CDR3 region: CASSHREANYGYTF. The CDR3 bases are TGTGCCAGCAGCCATAGGGAAGCTAACTATGGCTACACCTTC.

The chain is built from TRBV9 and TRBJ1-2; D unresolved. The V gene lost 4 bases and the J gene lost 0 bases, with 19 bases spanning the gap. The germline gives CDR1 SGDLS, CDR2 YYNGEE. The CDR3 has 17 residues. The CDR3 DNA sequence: TGTGCCAGCAGCTTCGAGGGAGGGTCCGCTCCTAACTATGGCTACACCTTC. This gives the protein CASSFEGGSAPNYGYTF.

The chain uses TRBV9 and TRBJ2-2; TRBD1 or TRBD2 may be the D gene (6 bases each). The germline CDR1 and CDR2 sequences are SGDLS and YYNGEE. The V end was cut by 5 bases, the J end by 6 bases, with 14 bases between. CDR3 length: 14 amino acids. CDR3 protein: CASRLLGGSGELFF. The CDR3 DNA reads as TGTGCCAGCAGACTCCTAGGGGGGTCCGGGGAGCTGTTTTTT.